These 13 T cell receptor beta chains came from one sample sequenced in a study of metastatic and nonmetastatic thyroid tumors. MiXCR was used by TCRdb to re-call the PCR reads. The repertoire has around 19,000 clones, about a sixth of them found once; the top ten carry less than 11%. All patients were untreated before thyroid surgery. Sequencing was done on a sample of tumor tissue. All receptors come from a female donor with papillary thyroid cancer or a benign thyroid nodule (not recorded which). Some clones in this sample may be carry-over from other donors' samples.

Points on this clone: Germline and junction disagree at one end, which may indicate a read error. V is TRBV11-2 and J is TRBJ2-7; TRBD2 agrees at 16 bases. Germline loops: CDR1 SGHAT, CDR2 FQNNGV. The CDR3 consists of 15 residues. The CDR3 sequence is CASSPGTSGRGEQYF. The DNA of the CDR3 is TGTGCAAGCAGCCCTGGGACTAGCGGGAGGGGTGAGCAGTACTTC.

In its sample, this clone was seen many times. V is TRBV7-8 and J is TRBJ1-3; the match to TRBD1 covers 7 bases. With V trimmed by 5 bases and J by 7 bases, 5 bases remained unmatched. The CDR3 totals 13 residues. The germline V gene has CDR1 SGHVS and CDR2 FQNEAQ. The CDR3 coding sequence is TGTGCCAGCAGCCTCCAACAGGGGAACACCATATATTTT. This encodes CASSLQQGNTIYF.

Worth noting for this clone: It may be a read error: a sequence one base away is much more abundant. Here the CDR3 omits its conserved ending phenylalanine or tryptophan, so a read error is the likely source. The rearrangement uses TRBV3-1 and TRBJ2-5; D is unresolved. The V end was cut by 1 base, the J end by 7 bases, with 13 bases between. The CDR3 runs to 14 residues. Germline V gene lookup returns CDR1 LGHDT and CDR2 YNNKEL (reference sequence). CDR3 amino acids: CASSQAVLGGTQYL. CDR3 DNA sequence: TGTGCCAGCAGCCAAGCGGTGCTCGGCGGGACCCAGTACTTA.

In this sample, this clone turned up a few times. This chain joins TRBV12-3 or TRBV12-4 and TRBJ1-5; TRBD1 is a possible D gene (6 bases). The germline V and J ends were trimmed by 6 bases and 0 bases, with 12 bases remaining between them. CDR3 size: 15 residues. CDR3 DNA: TGTGCCAGCAGAACCGGGACACTTAGCAATCAGCCCCAGCATTTT. Its translation: CASRTGTLSNQPQHF.

The chain is built from TRBV20-1 and TRBJ2-5; D may be TRBD1 (6 bases). CDR3 length: 11 residues. Germline CDR1 reads DFQATT; CDR2 reads SNEGSKA (reference sequence). Trimming pared 6 bases from V and 1 base from J, leaving 6 bases between. The CDR3 spells CSAGAQETQYF. The CDR3 nucleotides read TGCAGTGCGGGGGCCCAAGAGACCCAGTACTTC.

Many counts were recorded for this clone. Being one base from a much bigger clone, this may be a read error. The chain joins TRBV6-5 to TRBJ1-3; D is possibly TRBD1 (5 bases). CDR3 length equals 15 residues. With 4 bases removed from V and 4 bases from J, the gap between germline ends came to 14 bases. Germline lookup yields CDR1 MNHEY and CDR2 SVGAGI. The CDR3 DNA sequence: TGTGCCAGCAGTTTGGGGCGCGTCTCCGGAAACACCATATATTTT. Translation gives CASSLGRVSGNTIYF.

This clone was found a few times. The junction differs from germline at one of its ends, possibly a read error. The chain joins TRBV24-1 to TRBJ2-3; TRBD2 agrees at 7 bases. CDR3 length: 16 amino acids. From germline, CDR1 is KGHDR and CDR2 SFDVKD. The CDR3 is CATSEQTSPSTDTKYF. Here the CDR3 DNA reads TGTGCCACCAGTGAACAGACTAGCCCTAGCACAGATACGAAGTATTTT.

This clone was found many times. This chain joins TRBV3-1 and TRBJ2-3; D possibly corresponds to TRBD2 (6 bases). The CDR3 covers 17 residues. V lost 5 bases to trimming and J lost 1 base, with 19 bases between them. Germline V gene lookup returns CDR1 LGHDT and CDR2 YNNKEL (reference sequence). The CDR3 coding sequence is TGTGCCAGCAGCTACCCAACCTCGGGGGTTGGCACAGATACGCAGTATTTT. Its translation: CASSYPTSGVGTDTQYF.

This clone was picked up many times. The chain employs TRBV7-6 and TRBJ1-4; 9 bases map to TRBD1. Germline V gives CDR1 SGHVS, CDR2 FNYEAQ. The trim removed 4 bases at V and 6 bases at J, leaving 9 bases unmatched. The CDR3 is 16 amino acids. In nucleotides, the CDR3 is TGTGCCAGCAGCTCGTATTCTAGGACAGGGGATGAAAAACTGTTTTTT. Its protein is CASSSYSRTGDEKLFF.

This clone appeared many times. The sample contains more than one DNA sequence encoding this CDR3. The chain recombines TRBV9 with TRBJ1-3, with a tentative D call TRBD1 (5 bases). From germline, CDR1 is SGDLS and CDR2 YYNGEE. V gave up 4 bases and J gave up 4 bases, with 9 bases separating them. This CDR3 spans 13 amino acids. The CDR3 loop reads CASSRGGGNTIYF. The CDR3 bases are TGTGCCAGCAGCAGGGGCGGGGGAAACACCATATATTTT.

This clone was recorded at least ten times. CDR3 loop: CASSYSGPPGELFF. Written as DNA, the CDR3 is TGTGCCAGCAGTTACTCGGGGCCCCCGGGGGAGCTGTTTTTT. The rearrangement links TRBV6-2 or TRBV6-3 to TRBJ2-2; D may be TRBD1 (5 bases). Germline values: CDR1 MNHEY, CDR2 SVGEGT. The ends were cut back, 0 bases at V and 8 bases at J, with 10 bases in the middle. The CDR3 sequence is 14 residues long.

A remark on this clone: This could be a read error, since a much larger clone is one nucleotide away. The V gene is TRBV20-1, the J gene TRBJ1-1; tentatively, D is TRBD1 (5 bases). Germline values: CDR1 DFQATT, CDR2 SNEGSKA (reference sequence). This CDR3 has 14 residues. DNA for the CDR3: TGCAGTGCTAGTAAAGGGGCGGTGAACGCTGAAGCTTTCTTT. Protein sequence: CSASKGAVNAEAFF.

This clone was seen repeatedly, ten times or more. The V gene is TRBV20-1, the J gene TRBJ2-3; the match to TRBD2 covers 7 bases. The length of the CDR3 is 16 residues. The germline V gene encodes CDR1 DFQATT and CDR2 SNEGSKA (reference sequence). The junction had 11 bases not matched to a gene; V was cut back by 5 bases and J by 0 bases. CDR3 loop: CSAYLRGYASTDTQYF. DNA for the CDR3: TGCAGTGCTTACTTGCGGGGGTACGCTAGCACAGATACGCAGTATTTT.